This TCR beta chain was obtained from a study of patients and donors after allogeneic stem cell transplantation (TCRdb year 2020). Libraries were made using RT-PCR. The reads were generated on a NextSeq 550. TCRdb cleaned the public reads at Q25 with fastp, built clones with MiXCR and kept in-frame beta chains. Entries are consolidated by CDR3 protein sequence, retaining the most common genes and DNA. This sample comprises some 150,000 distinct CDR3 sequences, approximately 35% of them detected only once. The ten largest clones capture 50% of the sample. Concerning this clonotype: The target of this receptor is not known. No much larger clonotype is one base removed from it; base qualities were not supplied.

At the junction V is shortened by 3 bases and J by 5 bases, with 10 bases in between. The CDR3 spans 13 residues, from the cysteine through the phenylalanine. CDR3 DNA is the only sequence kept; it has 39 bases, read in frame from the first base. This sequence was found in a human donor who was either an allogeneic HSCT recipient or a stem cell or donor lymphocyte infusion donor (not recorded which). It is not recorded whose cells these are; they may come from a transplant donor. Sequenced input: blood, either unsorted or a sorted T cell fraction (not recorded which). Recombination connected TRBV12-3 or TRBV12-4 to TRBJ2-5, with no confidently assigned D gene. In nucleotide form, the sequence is TGTGCCAGCAGTTTCGGTGGAAGGGAGACCCAGTACTTC. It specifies CASSFGGRETQYF.